This is a list of T cell receptor beta chains from one sample in a study of monozygotic twins with inflammatory bowel disease. No DNA is given; TCRdb re-called the 5' RACE reads and lists each CDR3 protein once. The sample holds 160,000 or so distinct CDR3 sequences. The sequenced material came from blood. These receptors were collected from a human donor with ulcerative colitis or Crohn's disease, or a healthy co-twin of an affected twin (not recorded which). Both conserved end residues are part of each CDR3.

TRBV7-8	TRBJ1-4	CASSPKGSRQTNEKLFF
TRBV20-1	TRBJ2-5	CSALSGSKETQYF
TRBV28	TRBJ1-1	CASSSTGTAEAFF
TRBV20-1	TRBJ2-7	CSASDPGLGPEQYF
TRBV19	TRBJ1-6	CASSIRTRRSGNSPLHF
TRBV2	TRBJ1-5	CASSAYRDRSNQPQHF
TRBV7-3	TRBJ2-3	CASSLAAGGPDTDTQYF
TRBV6-1	TRBJ1-1	CASSDWGGNTEAFF
TRBV19	TRBJ1-1	CASSIQGDSTEAFF
TRBV11-3	TRBJ2-2	CASSRRQGLTGELFF
TRBV29-1	TRBJ2-5	CSVSTVLQETQYF
TRBV7-6	TRBJ2-3	CASSFVWPGTQYF
TRBV7-2	TRBJ2-3	CASSLALRHTDTQYF
TRBV5-1	TRBJ2-1	CASSYRTGLGGVNEQFF
TRBV20-1	TRBJ2-7	CSARDSSYEQYF
TRBV7-9	TRBJ2-2	CASSDDRAGELFF
TRBV20-1	TRBJ2-1	CSARDRSGLSALNEQFF
TRBV20-1	TRBJ2-5	CSARRPQRETQYF
TRBV11-3	TRBJ1-1	CASSFGGGGTEAFF
TRBV5-4	TRBJ2-2	CASSFKASGRARANTGELFF
TRBV5-4	TRBJ1-2	CASSRDIYGYTF
TRBV4-3	TRBJ2-1	CASSRTNLAISYNEQFF
TRBV20-1	TRBJ1-5	CSAETGGRDQPRHF
TRBV28	TRBJ1-4	CASSPGTGRRANEKLFF
TRBV12-3/TRBV12-4	TRBJ1-5	CASSQQGWGNQPQHF
TRBV5-1	TRBJ1-1	CASSPGGMNTEAFF
TRBV29-1	TRBJ2-3	CSVELSYRTDTQYF
TRBV15	TRBJ2-7	CATSLLRQGEQYF
TRBV7-2	TRBJ2-5	CASSPLLAGGEETQYF
TRBV20-1	TRBJ2-7	CSARDDGYHYEQYF
TRBV5-1	TRBJ1-1	CASRRTGRGILMNTEAFF
TRBV5-4	TRBJ1-1	CASSLGGLRGSEAFF